These T cell receptor beta chains were read from a single sample in a study of response to subunit inactivated influenza vaccine. TCRdb analysed the RT-PCR reads with MiXCR anew, one entry per CDR3 protein. The sample records around 570,000 distinct CDR3 sequences, around 10% being singletons. The same data also contributed to another study, on T cells expressing NK-cell markers.

This material consisted of PBMCs from blood, taken on the day of vaccination. These receptors were collected from a man aged 45-65 years who received an inactivated influenza vaccine. Each CDR3 is given with its conserved first and last residue. D genes are given only for firm matches. Rows give clone size only sometimes, using once, few, many, or a class for an expanded clone.

clone_size j_call v_call d_call cdr3_aa cdr3_nt
few TRBJ2-3 TRBV11-2 - CASSLSGGEWNTQYF TGTGCCAGCAGCTTATCAGGCGGGGAATGGAATACGCAGTATTTT
- TRBJ2-7 TRBV7-9 TRBD1 CASNGDMGQSSYEQYF TGTGCCAGCAACGGAGACATGGGACAGTCCTCCTACGAGCAGTACTTC
- TRBJ2-7 TRBV6-5 TRBD2 CASSYSVGRGPGTSGEQYF TGTGCCAGCAGTTACTCGGTAGGCAGGGGGCCCGGGACTAGCGGAGAGCAGTACTTC
few TRBJ2-7 TRBV5-1 TRBD1 CASRASTGTSYEQYF TGCGCCAGCCGAGCCTCGACAGGGACATCCTACGAGCAGTACTTC
- TRBJ2-7 TRBV6-1 TRBD1 CASSGGQGLSYEQYF TGTGCCAGCAGTGGAGGACAGGGGCTCTCCTACGAGCAGTACTTC
- TRBJ2-5 TRBV29-1 - CSVEVTRGETQYF TGCAGCGTTGAAGTTACGAGAGGGGAGACCCAGTACTTC
many TRBJ2-1 TRBV29-1 - CSVRGGSYNEQFF TGCAGCGTCCGTGGGGGCTCCTACAATGAGCAGTTCTTC
- TRBJ2-5 TRBV28 TRBD2 CASRSRLAGGIGETQYF TGTGCCAGCAGGTCTCGACTAGCGGGGGGTATCGGAGAGACCCAGTACTTC
- TRBJ2-2 TRBV12-3/TRBV12-4 TRBD1 CASIKSGGVVTGELFF TGTGCCAGCATTAAGTCAGGGGGCGTCGTCACCGGGGAGCTGTTTTTT
- TRBJ2-7 TRBV2 - CASREAPKNYEQYF TGTGCCAGCAGGGAAGCCCCGAAAAATTACGAGCAGTACTTC
many TRBJ1-2 TRBV12-3/TRBV12-4 - CASSRTSNYGYTF TGTGCCAGCAGCCGGACGTCTAACTATGGCTACACCTTC
many TRBJ2-7 TRBV7-8 - CASSLENFGTDLYEQYF TGTGCCAGCAGCTTAGAGAACTTTGGGACGGACCTTTACGAGCAGTACTTC
- TRBJ1-5 TRBV4-1 - CASSQSQPTINQPQHF TGCGCCAGCAGCCAATCCCAACCTACCATCAATCAGCCCCAGCATTTT
few TRBJ2-1 TRBV9 TRBD2 CASSAAPSGKNNEQFF TGTGCCAGCAGCGCCGCCCCTAGCGGGAAGAACAATGAGCAGTTCTTC
few TRBJ1-5 TRBV2 TRBD1 CASSGGTGNQPQHF TGTGCCAGCAGTGGAGGGACAGGCAATCAGCCCCAGCATTTT
few TRBJ2-1 TRBV12-3/TRBV12-4 - CASSFRESLYNEQFF TGTGCCAGCAGTTTTAGGGAGTCGCTCTACAATGAGCAGTTCTTC
- TRBJ1-5 TRBV4-2 - CASSQRGDQPQHF TGTGCCAGCAGCCAAAGAGGGGACCAGCCCCAGCATTTT
- TRBJ2-5 TRBV27 - CASSPIGFGQVETQYF TGTGCCAGCAGTCCCATAGGATTTGGACAAGTAGAGACCCAGTACTTC
- TRBJ2-5 TRBV11-3 TRBD1 CASSSRDRGQLETQYF TGTGCCAGCAGCTCCCGGGACAGGGGGCAGTTAGAGACCCAGTACTTC
- TRBJ2-5 TRBV7-9 - CASSLETVGTQYF TGTGCCAGCAGCTTGGAGACCGTAGGGACCCAGTACTTC
many TRBJ2-1 TRBV19 - CASSDRYYNEQFF TGTGCCAGTAGTGACAGGTATTACAATGAGCAGTTCTTC
- TRBJ2-5 TRBV5-1 TRBD2 CASSRFSGGAWETQYF TGCGCCAGCAGCAGATTTAGCGGGGGGGCTTGGGAGACCCAGTACTTC
- TRBJ1-1 TRBV25-1 - CASSEGGRGLTTEAFF TGTGCCAGCAGTGAAGGAGGCAGGGGATTGACCACTGAAGCTTTCTTT
few TRBJ2-3 TRBV12-3/TRBV12-4 - CASSPRGRHLTDTQYF TGTGCCAGCAGTCCTCGAGGACGGCACCTCACAGATACGCAGTATTTT
- TRBJ1-1 TRBV10-3 - CAISMTGLNTEAFF TGTGCCATCAGTATGACAGGTTTGAACACTGAAGCTTTCTTT
- TRBJ2-1 TRBV5-1 TRBD2 CASSRISSGRDNEQFF TGCGCCAGCAGCAGAATTTCTAGCGGGCGAGACAATGAGCAGTTCTTC
many TRBJ2-7 TRBV5-6 - CASSLVGRAYEQYF TGTGCCAGCAGCTTGGTGGGCAGGGCCTACGAGCAGTACTTC
few TRBJ1-1 TRBV29-1 - CSVEDGGRTEAFF TGCAGCGTTGAAGATGGGGGGAGGACTGAAGCTTTCTTT
few TRBJ1-6 TRBV20-1 - CSARFGPTGHYNSPLHF TGCAGTGCTCGGTTCGGGCCAACAGGGCATTATAATTCACCCCTCCACTTT
- TRBJ1-3 TRBV4-1 TRBD1 CASSQVLRGTTIYF TGCGCCAGCAGCCAAGTCCTCAGGGGGACCACCATATATTTT
- TRBJ2-2 TRBV27 TRBD1 CASSWDRIPGELFF TGTGCCAGCAGTTGGGACAGAATCCCCGGGGAGCTGTTTTTT
many TRBJ2-4 TRBV5-5 - CASSLTAKNIQYF TGTGCCAGCAGCTTGACAGCCAAAAACATTCAGTACTTC
- TRBJ2-3 TRBV5-1 - CASSLSGRVGADTQYF TGCGCCAGCAGCTTGAGTGGCAGGGTGGGAGCAGATACGCAGTATTTT
few TRBJ1-3 TRBV20-1 - CSARGGLVSGNTIYF TGCAGTGCTAGGGGGGGCTTAGTTTCTGGAAACACCATATATTTT
few TRBJ2-1 TRBV12-3/TRBV12-4 - CASTFSAVGDEQFF TGTGCCAGCACCTTCTCCGCAGTCGGTGATGAGCAGTTCTTC
- TRBJ2-1 TRBV24-1 - CATSDLGGTGDEQFF TGTGCCACCAGTGATTTGGGAGGGACCGGGGATGAGCAGTTCTTC
many TRBJ2-1 TRBV10-3 TRBD1 CAISELGQGNFGAYNEQFF TGTGCCATCAGTGAACTCGGACAGGGAAACTTCGGGGCCTACAATGAGCAGTTCTTC
few TRBJ1-6 TRBV7-6 - CASSFERNSPLHF TGTGCCAGCAGCTTCGAGCGGAATTCACCCCTCCACTTT
many TRBJ1-6 TRBV12-3/TRBV12-4 - CASSSGSSSYNSPLHF TGTGCCAGCAGTTCGGGCTCCAGCTCCTATAATTCACCCCTCCACTTT
- TRBJ2-3 TRBV5-1 - CARNDGPGLITDTQYF TGCGCCAGGAATGACGGGCCAGGATTAATCACAGATACGCAGTATTTT
- TRBJ2-5 TRBV7-9 TRBD1 CASHRTGEETQYF TGTGCCAGCCACAGGACAGGGGAGGAGACCCAGTACTTC
- TRBJ2-1 TRBV7-3 TRBD2 CASSLRGRATYNEQFF TGTGCCAGCAGCTTAAGGGGGAGGGCAACATACAATGAGCAGTTCTTC
many TRBJ2-2 TRBV4-2 - CASSQDFYSTLNTGELFF TGTGCCAGCAGCCAAGATTTCTACTCGACTCTGAACACCGGGGAGCTGTTTTTT
many TRBJ2-5 TRBV4-3 TRBD1 CASKDRGPPETQYF TGCGCCAGCAAAGACAGGGGGCCCCCAGAGACCCAGTACTTC
- TRBJ2-2 TRBV10-3 - CAISESWRNTGELFF TGTGCCATCAGTGAGTCGTGGCGGAACACCGGGGAGCTGTTTTTT
few TRBJ1-4 TRBV4-2 TRBD1 CASSQTGEGEKLFF TGTGCCAGCAGCCAGACAGGGGAAGGTGAAAAACTGTTTTTT
few TRBJ2-1 TRBV4-2 - CASSQDGTTQSAEQFF TGTGCCAGCAGCCAAGATGGAACTACCCAATCCGCTGAGCAGTTCTTC
- TRBJ1-3 TRBV11-2 - CASTHQGSFGNTIYF TGTGCCAGCACCCACCAAGGGAGTTTCGGAAACACCATATATTTT
- TRBJ2-7 TRBV7-2 - CASSLEGGGAYEQYF TGTGCCAGCAGCTTAGAAGGCGGGGGCGCCTACGAGCAGTACTTC
many TRBJ1-2 TRBV12-3/TRBV12-4 - CASSPDRLYGYTF TGTGCCAGCAGTCCCGACAGGCTTTATGGCTACACCTTC
- TRBJ2-3 TRBV6-1 - CASSDQVRDTQYF TGTGCCAGCAGTGATCAGGTTCGAGATACGCAGTATTTT
few TRBJ1-1 TRBV4-2 - CASSPIMGLRDASQAFF TGTGCCAGCAGCCCCATCATGGGCTTACGGGACGCCTCACAAGCTTTCTTT
- TRBJ2-7 TRBV11-1 - CASSLIWRGRGAPSYEQYF TGTGCCAGCAGCTTAATTTGGCGGGGTCGGGGGGCGCCGTCCTACGAGCAGTACTTC
- TRBJ1-2 TRBV5-5 - CASSLTGTASYGYTF TGTGCCAGCAGCTTAACCGGGACCGCTAGCTATGGCTACACCTTC
many TRBJ2-1 TRBV7-9 TRBD1 CASSSTGSSYNEQFF TGCGCCAGCAGCTCGACAGGGAGTTCCTACAATGAGCAGTTCTTC
few TRBJ2-1 TRBV19 TRBD2 CASMERGMSYNEQFF TGTGCCAGTATGGAGCGGGGGATGTCCTACAATGAGCAGTTCTTC